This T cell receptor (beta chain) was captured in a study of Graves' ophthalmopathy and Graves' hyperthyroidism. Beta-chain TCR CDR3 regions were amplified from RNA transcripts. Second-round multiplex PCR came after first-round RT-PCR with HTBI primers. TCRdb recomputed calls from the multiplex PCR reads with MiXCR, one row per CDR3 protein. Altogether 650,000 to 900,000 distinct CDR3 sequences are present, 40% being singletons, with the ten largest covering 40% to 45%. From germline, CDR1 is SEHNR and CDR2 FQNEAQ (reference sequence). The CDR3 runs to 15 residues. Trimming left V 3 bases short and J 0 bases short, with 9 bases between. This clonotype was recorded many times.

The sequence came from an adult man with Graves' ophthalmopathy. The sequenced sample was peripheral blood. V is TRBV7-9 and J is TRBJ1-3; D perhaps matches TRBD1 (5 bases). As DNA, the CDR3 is TGTGCCAGCAGCTTCTCGACAGTCTCTGGAAACACCATATATTTT. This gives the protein CASSFSTVSGNTIYF.